The TCR beta chain under discussion was sequenced for a study of T cells in Graves' hyperthyroidism and ophthalmopathy. The TCR beta CDR3 regions underwent amplification using RNA transcripts as the source. Carried out on the TCR CDR3, a first-round RT-PCR used the HTBI primer set. Each CDR3 protein is one row after TCRdb ran MiXCR on the multiplex PCR reads. This table holds under 350,000 distinct CDR3 sequences, 20% to 25% found once. The table lists this clonotype with many counts. What was sequenced was blood. This TCR derives from a woman in her fifties or sixties with Graves' hyperthyroidism.

The CDR3 sequence: CASSSAQGAAYEQYF. The CDR3 DNA follows: TGTGCCAGTAGTAGCGCCCAGGGGGCGGCCTACGAGCAGTACTTC. This chain connects TRBV19 to TRBJ2-7; 8 bases line up with TRBD1. This CDR3 region has 15 residues. With 4 bases clipped from V and 2 bases from J, the junction kept 7 bases outside the gene matches. The germline V gene encodes CDR1 LNHDA and CDR2 SQIVND (reference sequence). Using reference TRBV19 and TRBJ2-7 for the parts outside the CDR3, the full variable domain is DGGITQSPKYLFRKEGQNVTLSCEQNLNHDAMYWYRQDPGQGLRLIYYSQIVNDFQKGDIAEGYSVSREKKESFPLTVTSAQKNPTAFYLCASSSAQGAAYEQYFGPGTRLTVT.